This note documents a single TCR beta chain sequence. Per the original data handling: How many nucleated cells were present was estimated from reference gene primer amplification. TCRdb's table, derived via immunoSEQ multiplex PCR, lists solely in-frame clones and lacks some. The D gene and trimming were derived from the DNA, and the V and J assignments and clone size from that table. The sample comprises 90,000 or so clones, roughly 91% of which are singletons, and 6.5% to 8.5% rests with the top ten. The sample comes from a study of blood T cell repertoires in COVID-19. Trimming cost V 3 bases and J 6 bases, with 20 bases left between them. CDR3 length: 17 amino acids. Germline lookup yields CDR1 LNHDA and CDR2 SQIVND (reference sequence).

This TCR derives from a man aged 18 to 30 with COVID-19, enrolled during active disease. The source material was peripheral blood. The V call is TRBV19, the J call TRBJ1-4, with a tentative D call TRBD1 (6 bases). This CDR3 is CASSMFGRDTIDEKLFF. CDR3 DNA: TGTGCCAGTAGTATGTTCGGAAGGGACACCATAGATGAAAAACTGTTTTTT. Filled out from reference TRBV19 and TRBJ1-4, the complete variable domain reads DGGITQSPKYLFRKEGQNVTLSCEQNLNHDAMYWYRQDPGQGLRLIYYSQIVNDFQKGDIAEGYSVSREKKESFPLTVTSAQKNPTAFYLCASSMFGRDTIDEKLFFGSGTQLSVL.